Presented here are 8 T cell receptor beta chains from one specimen sequenced in a study of T-cell reconstitution after alpha-beta-depleted transplantation in children. Preparing the TCRbeta library involved the use of unique molecular identifiers. TCRdb reprocessed the PCR reads with MiXCR, giving one entry per CDR3 protein. The table lists some 490,000 distinct CDR3 sequences, around 13% of them singletons. The sample was PBMCs from the stem cell graft donor, taken from the stem cell graft. The source is a human donor who donated a stem cell graft to a child with combined immunodeficiency.

The chain couples TRBV7-2 to TRBJ2-1; D gene uncertain. Germline lookup yields CDR1 SGHTA and CDR2 FQGNSA. Trimming cost V 3 bases and J 5 bases, with 17 bases left between them. This CDR3 comprises 16 residues. The CDR3 sequence: CASSLPYMRIDNEQFF. CDR3 nucleotide sequence: TGTGCCAGCAGCTTGCCCTACATGCGGATTGACAATGAGCAGTTCTTC.

This clonotype was seen repeatedly, ten times or more. The rearrangement links TRBV5-1 to TRBJ2-5, with TRBD2 matching over 10 bases. CDR1 SGHRS and CDR2 YFSETQ come from the germline V gene. The V gene end was trimmed by 3 bases and the J gene end by 4 bases; junction bases not matched to a gene: 9. The CDR3 is 16 residues long. This CDR3 is CASSWTSGARGETQYF. The DNA of the CDR3 is TGCGCCAGCAGCTGGACTAGCGGTGCGCGGGGAGAGACCCAGTACTTC. The variable domain in full, completed from reference TRBV5-1 and TRBJ2-5, reads KAGVTQTPRYLIKTRGQQVTLSCSPISGHRSVSWYQQTPGQGLQFLFEYFSETQRNKGNFPGRFSGRQFSNSRSEMNVSTLELGDSALYLCASSWTSGARGETQYFGPGTRLLVL.

This clonotype was observed many times. The rearrangement uses TRBV4-3 and TRBJ2-5, with D possibly matching TRBD2 (6 bases). This CDR3 contains 14 residues. The V and J ends lost 0 bases and 3 bases respectively, with 8 bases between them. The germline gives CDR1 LGHNA, CDR2 YSLEER. The CDR3 nucleotides read TGCGCCAGCAGCCAAGATGCTAGCGAAGAGACCCAGTACTTC. Its protein is CASSQDASEETQYF.

The sample holds a few counts of this clonotype. The V and J genes are TRBV29-1 and TRBJ2-3; D uncertain. This CDR3 has 10 residues. Germline CDR1 reads SQVTM; CDR2 reads ANQGSEA. CDR3 protein: CSVAGDTQYF. CDR3 coding DNA: TGCAGTGTGGCCGGGGATACGCAGTATTTT.

This rearrangement joins TRBV3-1 to TRBJ2-7, with D unclear. The CDR3 covers 14 residues. Germline CDR1 reads LGHDT; CDR2 reads YNNKEL (reference sequence). V shed 2 bases and J shed 7 bases, with 15 bases lying between them. CDR3 bases: TGTGCCAGCAGCCAACCCACAGAGCCGGTGGAGCAGTACTTC. This gives the protein CASSQPTEPVEQYF.

The chain employs TRBV6-2 or TRBV6-3 and TRBJ2-3, with TRBD2 as a possible D gene (5 bases). V was shortened by 4 bases and J by 8 bases, with 13 bases between the two germline ends. CDR3 length equals 13 residues. Per germline, CDR1 MNHEY and CDR2 SVGEGT. The CDR3 bases are TGTGCCAGCAGTTCATCCGGGGTCGGTACGCAGTATTTT. This sequence encodes CASSSSGVGTQYF.

This clonotype was counted a few times. The chain joins TRBV12-3 or TRBV12-4 to TRBJ1-1, with unresolved D. Trimming stripped 6 bases from V and 1 base from J, with 9 bases between. This CDR3 has 13 amino acids. The chain's CDR3 is CASSQPSNTEAFF. The DNA for the CDR3 is TGTGCCAGCAGCCAACCTTCGAACACTGAAGCTTTCTTT.

This clonotype was seen a few times. The chain is built from TRBV2 and TRBJ2-6; 7 nucleotides match TRBD1. This CDR3 contains 16 residues. J lost 0 bases, V lost 4 bases, and 3 bases had no gene match. Germline loops: CDR1 SNHLY, CDR2 FYNNEI. This chain's CDR3 is CASSGGQHSGANVLTF. The CDR3 nucleotides read TGTGCCAGCAGTGGGGGACAGCACTCTGGGGCCAACGTCCTGACTTTC.